Described below is a single T cell receptor (beta chain) sequence and its context. No antigen is known for it. The V gene end was trimmed by 1 base and the J gene end by 8 bases; junction bases not matched to a gene: 10. Looked up from germline, CDR1 is SGHNT and CDR2 is YENEEA. This CDR3 region has 16 residues. The data were taken from a study of T cell repertoires in cytomegalovirus infection. Study as a whole: TCR beta signatures that were public indicated CMV infection and matching HLA type. Study-wide points: Summed public TCR beta family frequency identified CMV carriers bearing the relevant HLA. Dominating the ex vivo response were HLA-C-restricted CMV-specific TCR beta clonotypes.

Using its own MiXCR run on the reads, TCRdb lists one record per CDR3 protein. The sample shows more than 500,000 distinct CDR3 sequences, approximately 15% of them seen only once. The source of this sequence is a human donor in good health (CMV status not recorded). Some clones in this sample may be carry-over from other donors' samples. The V call is TRBV11-3, the J call TRBJ2-1; 8 nucleotides line up with TRBD2. The sequencing sample was made of CD8+ T cells from PBMCs. The DNA for the CDR3 is TGTGCCAGCAGCTTAGGTAGCGGGACCGGTGGCTATGAGCAGTTCTTC. Its translation is CASSLGSGTGGYEQFF.